These T cell receptor beta chains were read from a single sample in a study of cytomegalovirus exposure and HLA in healthy donors. Data came from immunoSEQ multiplex PCR; TCRdb stores just in-frame clones and leaves some out. The sample has some 130,000 clones, over 75% seen once. Material for sequencing was PBMCs. The receptors originated from a male donor in good health and CMV-seropositive. Each CDR3 is given with its conserved first and last residue. Clone size appears in some rows only: once, few, many, or a class for an expanded clone.

-	TRBV29-1	TRBJ1-3	CSVGAGDVGNTIYF
-	TRBV28	TRBJ1-1	CATLGTHVNTEAFF
-	TRBV6-5	TRBJ1-6	CASSYTGQGPPLHF
-	TRBV6-1	TRBJ2-7	CASSEAAGGAGEQYF
-	TRBV28	TRBJ2-7	CASSGQGPTYEQYF
-	TRBV6-5	TRBJ2-7	CASSYSIGDYPYEQYF
-	TRBV2	TRBJ2-1	CASSQLAGGVNEQFF
-	TRBV4-2	TRBJ2-1	CASSQDLAGGSYNEQFF
-	TRBV6-5	TRBJ2-7	CASSKGQGLIYEQYF
-	TRBV5-1	TRBJ1-1	CASSLTGILNTEAFF
-	TRBV27	TRBJ2-3	CASSDLGDTQYF
-	TRBV6-4	TRBJ2-1	CASSAGQGPYNEQFF
few	TRBV5-1	TRBJ2-1	CASSLGGLGNEQFF
-	TRBV6-5	TRBJ2-3	CASSYSGGGGTDTQYF
-	TRBV27	TRBJ2-5	CASSLTWEDFETQYF
few	TRBV19	TRBJ1-5	CASSTWTGGDQPQHF
-	TRBV11-1	TRBJ1-1	CASSLGTGEYGEAFF
-	TRBV19	TRBJ2-4	CASSPPTGNIQYF
-	TRBV6-5	TRBJ1-2	CASSKLRGPREGYTF
-	TRBV7-8	TRBJ2-1	CASSDSGGAYNEQFF
-	TRBV11-3	TRBJ2-2	CASSQGGAAAGELFF
-	TRBV28	TRBJ1-2	CASRVQGGYGYTF
-	TRBV5-1	TRBJ2-3	CASRRPGLAGTDTQYF
once	TRBV5-8	TRBJ1-5	CASSYSGGGSRNQPQHF
-	TRBV6-6	TRBJ2-5	CASGPTGPKQYF
-	TRBV28	TRBJ1-2	CASRLGGGGYTF
-	TRBV29-1	TRBJ2-1	CSVEPHGLAGRNVDFAYNEQFF
-	TRBV27	TRBJ2-2	CASSLYGRAANTGELFF
-	TRBV11-1	TRBJ2-2	CASSLEQGRTGELFF
few	TRBV5-1	TRBJ2-7	CASSSDSGRVNEQYF